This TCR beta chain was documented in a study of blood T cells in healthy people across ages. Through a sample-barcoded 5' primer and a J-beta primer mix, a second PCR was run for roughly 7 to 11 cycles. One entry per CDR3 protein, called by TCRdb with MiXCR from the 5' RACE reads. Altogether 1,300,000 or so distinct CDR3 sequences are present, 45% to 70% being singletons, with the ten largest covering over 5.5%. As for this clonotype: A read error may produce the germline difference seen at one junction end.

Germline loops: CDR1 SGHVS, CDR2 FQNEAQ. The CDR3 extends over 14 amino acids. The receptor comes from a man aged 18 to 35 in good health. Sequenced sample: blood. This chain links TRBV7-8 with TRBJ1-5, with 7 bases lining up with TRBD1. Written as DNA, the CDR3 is TGTGCCAACAGCAAACATGGGGACAGTCAGCCCCAGCATTTT. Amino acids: CANSKHGDSQPQHF.